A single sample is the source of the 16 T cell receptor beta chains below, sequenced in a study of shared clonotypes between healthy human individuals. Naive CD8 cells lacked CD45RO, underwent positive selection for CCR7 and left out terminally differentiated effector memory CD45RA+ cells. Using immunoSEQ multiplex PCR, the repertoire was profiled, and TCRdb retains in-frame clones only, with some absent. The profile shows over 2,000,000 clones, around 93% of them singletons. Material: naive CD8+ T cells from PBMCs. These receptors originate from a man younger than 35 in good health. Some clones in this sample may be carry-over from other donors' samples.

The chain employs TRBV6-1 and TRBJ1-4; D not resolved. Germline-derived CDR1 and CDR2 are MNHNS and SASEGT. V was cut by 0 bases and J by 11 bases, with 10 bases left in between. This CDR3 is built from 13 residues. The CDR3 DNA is TGTGCCAGCAGTGAAGCGTACGGCAACAAACTGTTTTTT. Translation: CASSEAYGNKLFF.

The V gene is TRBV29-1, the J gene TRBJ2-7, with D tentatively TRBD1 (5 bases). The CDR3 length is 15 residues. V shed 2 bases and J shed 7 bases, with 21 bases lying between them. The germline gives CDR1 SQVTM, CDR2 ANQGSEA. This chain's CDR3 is CSVESGLDTVGEQYF. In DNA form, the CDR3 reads TGCAGCGTTGAATCAGGGCTAGATACGGTTGGGGAGCAGTACTTC.

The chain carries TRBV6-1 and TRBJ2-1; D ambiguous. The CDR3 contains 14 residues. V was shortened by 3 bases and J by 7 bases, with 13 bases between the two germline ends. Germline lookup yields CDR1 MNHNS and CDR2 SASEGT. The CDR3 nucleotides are TGTGCCAGCAGTGATTTAGACCGATGGAATGAGCAGTTCTTC. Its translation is CASSDLDRWNEQFF.

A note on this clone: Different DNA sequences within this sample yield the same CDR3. The CDR3 nucleotides are TGTGCCTGGAGTGTATCGTACGAGCAGTACTTC. This translates into CAWSVSYEQYF. This chain uses TRBV30 with TRBJ2-7; D uncertain. Trimming removed 0 bases at V and 4 bases at J, with 4 bases between. CDR1 and CDR2 from the germline V gene are GTSNPN and SVGIG (reference sequence). This CDR3 has 11 amino acids.

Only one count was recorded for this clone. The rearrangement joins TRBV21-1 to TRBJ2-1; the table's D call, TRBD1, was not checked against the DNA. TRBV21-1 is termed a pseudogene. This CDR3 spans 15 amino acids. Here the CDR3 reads CAATKDRSSYNEQFF. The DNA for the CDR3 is TGTGCCGCGACTAAGGACAGGAGCTCCTACAATGAGCAGTTCTTC.

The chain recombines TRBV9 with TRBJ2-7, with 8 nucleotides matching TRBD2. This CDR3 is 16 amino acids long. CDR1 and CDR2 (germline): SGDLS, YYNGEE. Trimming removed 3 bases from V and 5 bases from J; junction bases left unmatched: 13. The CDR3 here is CASSAHPGGGLDEQYF. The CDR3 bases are TGTGCCAGCAGCGCCCACCCGGGAGGGGGACTGGACGAGCAGTACTTC.

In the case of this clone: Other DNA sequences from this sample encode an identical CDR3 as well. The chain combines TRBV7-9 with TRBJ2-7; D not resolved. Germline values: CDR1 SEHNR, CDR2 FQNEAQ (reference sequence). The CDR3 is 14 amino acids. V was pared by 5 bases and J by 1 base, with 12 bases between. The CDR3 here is CASSSRTDSYEQYF. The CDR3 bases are TGTGCCAGCAGCAGCCGGACGGATTCCTACGAGCAGTACTTC.

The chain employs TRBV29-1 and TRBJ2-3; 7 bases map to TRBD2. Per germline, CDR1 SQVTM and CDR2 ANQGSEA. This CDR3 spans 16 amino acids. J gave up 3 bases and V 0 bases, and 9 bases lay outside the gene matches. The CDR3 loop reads CSVEDPTSEGTDTQYF. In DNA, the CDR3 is TGCAGCGTTGAAGATCCCACTAGCGAGGGGACAGATACGCAGTATTTT.

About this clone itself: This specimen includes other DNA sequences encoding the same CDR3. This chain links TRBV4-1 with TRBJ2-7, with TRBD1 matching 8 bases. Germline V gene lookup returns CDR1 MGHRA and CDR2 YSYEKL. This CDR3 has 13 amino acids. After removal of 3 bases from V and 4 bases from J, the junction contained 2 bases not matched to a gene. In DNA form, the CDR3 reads TGCGCCAGCAGCCAGTACAGGGGGTACGAGCAGTACTTC. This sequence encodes CASSQYRGYEQYF.

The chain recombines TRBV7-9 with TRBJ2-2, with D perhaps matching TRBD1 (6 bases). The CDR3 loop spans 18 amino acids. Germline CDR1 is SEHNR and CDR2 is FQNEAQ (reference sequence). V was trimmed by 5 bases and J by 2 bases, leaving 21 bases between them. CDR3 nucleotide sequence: TGTGCCAGCAGCCCCACCCCCCAGGACAGAGGAAACACCGGGGAGCTGTTTTTT. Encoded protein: CASSPTPQDRGNTGELFF.

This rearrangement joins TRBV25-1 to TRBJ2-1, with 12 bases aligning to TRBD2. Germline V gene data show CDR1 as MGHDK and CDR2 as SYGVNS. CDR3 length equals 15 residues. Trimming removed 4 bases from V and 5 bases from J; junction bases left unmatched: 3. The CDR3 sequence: CASSVRTSGDNEQFF. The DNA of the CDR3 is TGTGCCAGCAGTGTCCGGACTAGCGGGGACAATGAGCAGTTCTTC.

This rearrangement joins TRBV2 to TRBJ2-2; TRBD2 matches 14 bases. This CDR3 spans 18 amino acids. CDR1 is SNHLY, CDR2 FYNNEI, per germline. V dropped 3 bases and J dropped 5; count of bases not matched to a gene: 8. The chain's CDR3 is CASSDTPGLAGETGELFF. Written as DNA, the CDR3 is TGTGCCAGCAGTGACACACCGGGACTAGCGGGAGAAACCGGGGAGCTGTTTTTT.

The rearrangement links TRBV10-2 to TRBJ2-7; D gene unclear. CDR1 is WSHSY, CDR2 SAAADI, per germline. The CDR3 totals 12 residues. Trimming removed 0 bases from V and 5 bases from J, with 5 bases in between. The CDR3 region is CASSESGNEQYF. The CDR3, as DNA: TGCGCCAGCAGTGAGTCGGGGAACGAGCAGTACTTC.

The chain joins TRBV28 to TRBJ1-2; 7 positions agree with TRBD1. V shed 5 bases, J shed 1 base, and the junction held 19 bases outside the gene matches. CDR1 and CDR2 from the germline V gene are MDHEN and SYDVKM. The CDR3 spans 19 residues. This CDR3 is CASSTPLRDSGDYNYGYTF. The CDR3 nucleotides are TGTGCCAGCAGTACACCACTTCGGGACAGCGGGGATTATAACTATGGCTACACCTTC.

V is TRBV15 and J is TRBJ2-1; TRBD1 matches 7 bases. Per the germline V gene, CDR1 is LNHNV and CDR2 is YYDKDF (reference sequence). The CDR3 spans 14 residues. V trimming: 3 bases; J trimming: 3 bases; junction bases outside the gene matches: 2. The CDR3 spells CATSRTGNYNEQFF. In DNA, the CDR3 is TGTGCCACCAGCAGGACAGGGAACTACAATGAGCAGTTCTTC.

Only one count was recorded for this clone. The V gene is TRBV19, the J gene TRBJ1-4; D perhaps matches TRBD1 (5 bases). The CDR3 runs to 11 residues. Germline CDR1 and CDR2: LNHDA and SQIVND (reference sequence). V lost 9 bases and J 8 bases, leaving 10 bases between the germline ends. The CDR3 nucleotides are TGTGCCAGCCTCGGGGGGGAAAAACTGTTTTTT. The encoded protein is CASLGGEKLFF. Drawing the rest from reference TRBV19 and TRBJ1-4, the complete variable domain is DGGITQSPKYLFRKEGQNVTLSCEQNLNHDAMYWYRQDPGQGLRLIYYSQIVNDFQKGDIAEGYSVSREKKESFPLTVTSAQKNPTAFYLCASLGGEKLFFGSGTQLSVL.